This T cell receptor beta chain was sequenced for a study of T-cell reconstitution after alpha-beta-depleted transplantation in children. Unique molecular identifiers were incorporated during preparation of the TCRbeta library. TCRdb recomputed calls from the PCR reads with MiXCR, one row per CDR3 protein. This table holds hundreds of thousands of distinct CDR3 sequences, over 15% found once. Between the trimmed V and J ends, which lost 1 base and 0 bases, there was a span of 10 bases. In germline, CDR1 is SGHRS, CDR2 YFSETQ. CDR3 length equals 16 residues. The rearrangement links TRBV5-1 to TRBJ1-4; possible D gene TRBD1, 5 bases. This TCR was sampled from a human donor who donated a stem cell graft to a child with acute myeloid leukemia. Material: PBMCs from the stem cell graft donor, obtained from the stem cell graft. The CDR3 DNA reads TGCGCCAGCAGCTTGAGGGGTGACACAACTAATGAAAAACTGTTTTTT. Its protein is CASSLRGDTTNEKLFF. The full variable domain, rest sourced from reference TRBV5-1 and TRBJ1-4, is KAGVTQTPRYLIKTRGQQVTLSCSPISGHRSVSWYQQTPGQGLQFLFEYFSETQRNKGNFPGRFSGRQFSNSRSEMNVSTLELGDSALYLCASSLRGDTTNEKLFFGSGTQLSVL.